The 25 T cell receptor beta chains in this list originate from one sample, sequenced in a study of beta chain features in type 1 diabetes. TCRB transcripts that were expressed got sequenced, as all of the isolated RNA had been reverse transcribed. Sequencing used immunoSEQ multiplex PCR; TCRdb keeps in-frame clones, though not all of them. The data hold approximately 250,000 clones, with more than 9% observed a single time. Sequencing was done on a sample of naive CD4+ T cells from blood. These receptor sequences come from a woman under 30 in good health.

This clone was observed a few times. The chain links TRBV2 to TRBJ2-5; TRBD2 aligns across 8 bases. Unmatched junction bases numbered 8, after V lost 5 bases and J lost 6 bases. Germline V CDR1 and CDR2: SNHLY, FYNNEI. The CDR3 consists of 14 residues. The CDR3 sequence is CASSPRGGPKTQYF. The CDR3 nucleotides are TGTGCCAGCAGTCCCCGGGGGGGGCCGAAGACCCAGTACTTC.

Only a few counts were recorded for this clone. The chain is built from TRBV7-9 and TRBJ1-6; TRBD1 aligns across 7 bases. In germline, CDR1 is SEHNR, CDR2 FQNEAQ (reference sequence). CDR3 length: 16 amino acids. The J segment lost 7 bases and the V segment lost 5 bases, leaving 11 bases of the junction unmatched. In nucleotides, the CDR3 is TGTGCCAGCAGCCCCAGGACAGGCCTGGGGAATTCACCCCTCCACTTT. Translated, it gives CASSPRTGLGNSPLHF.

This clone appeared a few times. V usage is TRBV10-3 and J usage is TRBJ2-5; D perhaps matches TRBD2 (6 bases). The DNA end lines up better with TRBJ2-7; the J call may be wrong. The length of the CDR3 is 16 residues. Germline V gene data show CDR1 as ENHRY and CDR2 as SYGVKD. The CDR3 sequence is CAISVVGRSSPYEQYF. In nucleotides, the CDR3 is TGTGCCATCAGTGTTGTCGGGAGAAGCTCGCCCTACGAGCAGTACTTC.

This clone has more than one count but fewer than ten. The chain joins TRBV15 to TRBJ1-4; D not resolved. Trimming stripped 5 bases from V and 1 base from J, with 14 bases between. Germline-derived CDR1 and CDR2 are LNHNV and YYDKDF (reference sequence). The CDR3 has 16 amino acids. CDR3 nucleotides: TGTGCCACCAGCCCCCCTGGTCCGGGAACTAATGAAAAACTGTTTTTT. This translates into CATSPPGPGTNEKLFF.

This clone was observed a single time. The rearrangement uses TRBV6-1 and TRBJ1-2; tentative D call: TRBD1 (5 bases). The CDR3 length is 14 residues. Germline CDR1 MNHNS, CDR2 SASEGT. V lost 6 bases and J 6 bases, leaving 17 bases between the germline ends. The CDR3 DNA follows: TGTGCCAGCAGCCTCCTCCAGGGTGCGGATGGCTACACCTTC. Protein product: CASSLLQGADGYTF.

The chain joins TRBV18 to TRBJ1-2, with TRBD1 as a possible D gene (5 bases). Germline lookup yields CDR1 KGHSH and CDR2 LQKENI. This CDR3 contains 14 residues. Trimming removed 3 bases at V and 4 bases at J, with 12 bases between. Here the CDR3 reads CASSPQGSGYGYTF. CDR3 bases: TGTGCCAGCTCACCTCAGGGTTCTGGCTATGGCTACACCTTC. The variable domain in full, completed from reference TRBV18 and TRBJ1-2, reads NAGVMQNPRHLVRRRGQEARLRCSPMKGHSHVYWYRQLPEEGLKFMVYLQKENIIDESGMPKERFSAEFPKEGPSILRIQQVVRGDSAAYFCASSPQGSGYGYTFGSGTRLTVV.

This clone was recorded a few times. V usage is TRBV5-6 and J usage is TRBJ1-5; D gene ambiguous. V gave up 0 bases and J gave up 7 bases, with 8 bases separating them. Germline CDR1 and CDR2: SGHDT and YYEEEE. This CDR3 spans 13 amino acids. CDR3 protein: CASSLGQEQPQHF. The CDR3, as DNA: TGTGCCAGCAGCTTGGGTCAAGAGCAGCCCCAGCATTTT.

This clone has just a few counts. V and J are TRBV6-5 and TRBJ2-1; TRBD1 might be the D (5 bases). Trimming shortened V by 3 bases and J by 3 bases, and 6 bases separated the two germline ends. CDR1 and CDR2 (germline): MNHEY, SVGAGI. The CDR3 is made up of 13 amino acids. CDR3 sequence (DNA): TGTGCCAGCAGTTATGACAGCTACAATGAGCAGTTCTTC. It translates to CASSYDSYNEQFF.

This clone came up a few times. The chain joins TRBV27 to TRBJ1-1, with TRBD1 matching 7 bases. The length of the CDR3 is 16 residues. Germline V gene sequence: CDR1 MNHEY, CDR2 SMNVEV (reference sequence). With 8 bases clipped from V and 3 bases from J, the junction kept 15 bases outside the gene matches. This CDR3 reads CASRQGLGLLDTEAFF. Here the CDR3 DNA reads TGTGCCAGCCGACAGGGACTAGGACTGCTTGACACTGAAGCTTTCTTT.

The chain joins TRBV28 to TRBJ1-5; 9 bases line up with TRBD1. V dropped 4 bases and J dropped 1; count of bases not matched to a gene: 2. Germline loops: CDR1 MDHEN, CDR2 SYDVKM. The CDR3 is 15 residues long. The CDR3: CASSYDRGSNQPQHF. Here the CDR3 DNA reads TGTGCCAGCAGTTACGACAGGGGGAGCAATCAGCCCCAGCATTTT.

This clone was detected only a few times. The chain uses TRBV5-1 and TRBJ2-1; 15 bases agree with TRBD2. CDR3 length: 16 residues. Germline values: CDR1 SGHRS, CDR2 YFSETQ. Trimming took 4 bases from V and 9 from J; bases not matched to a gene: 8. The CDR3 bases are TGCGCCAGCAGCCCGGGCCCGGGACTAGCGGGGGGTGAGCAGTTCTTC. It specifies CASSPGPGLAGGEQFF.

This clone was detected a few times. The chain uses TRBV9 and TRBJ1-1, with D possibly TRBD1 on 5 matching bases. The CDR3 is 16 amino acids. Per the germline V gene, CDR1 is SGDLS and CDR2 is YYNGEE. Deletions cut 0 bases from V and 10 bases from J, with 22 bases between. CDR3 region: CASSVEGRGLLSGAFF. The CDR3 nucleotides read TGTGCCAGCAGCGTAGAAGGGCGGGGGTTACTTTCTGGAGCTTTCTTT.

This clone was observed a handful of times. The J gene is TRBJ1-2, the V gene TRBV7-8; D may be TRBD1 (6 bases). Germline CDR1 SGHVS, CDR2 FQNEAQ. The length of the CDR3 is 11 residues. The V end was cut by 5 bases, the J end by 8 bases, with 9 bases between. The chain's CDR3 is CASSDTGGYTF. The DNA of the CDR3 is TGTGCCAGCAGCGACACAGGGGGCTACACCTTC.

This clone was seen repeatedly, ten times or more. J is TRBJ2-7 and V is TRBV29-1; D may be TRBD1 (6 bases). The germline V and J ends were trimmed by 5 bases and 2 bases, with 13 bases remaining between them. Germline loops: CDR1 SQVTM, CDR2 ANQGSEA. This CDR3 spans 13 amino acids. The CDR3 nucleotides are TGCAGCGTTTCAAACAGGGCACCCTACGAGCAGTACTTC. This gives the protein CSVSNRAPYEQYF.

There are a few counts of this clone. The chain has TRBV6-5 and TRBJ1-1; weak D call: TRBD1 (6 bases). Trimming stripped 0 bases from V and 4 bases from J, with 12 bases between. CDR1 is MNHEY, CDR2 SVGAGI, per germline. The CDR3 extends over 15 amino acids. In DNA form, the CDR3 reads TGTGCCAGCAGTTACTCGAATCAGGGGAGCACTGAAGCTTTCTTT. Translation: CASSYSNQGSTEAFF.

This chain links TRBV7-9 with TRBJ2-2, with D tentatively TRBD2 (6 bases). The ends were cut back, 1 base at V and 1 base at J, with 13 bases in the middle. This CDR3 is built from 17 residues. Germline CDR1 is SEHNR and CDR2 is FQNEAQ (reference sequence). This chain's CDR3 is CASSLVPGTGNTGELFF. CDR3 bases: TGTGCCAGCAGCTTAGTTCCCGGGACTGGGAACACCGGGGAGCTGTTTTTT. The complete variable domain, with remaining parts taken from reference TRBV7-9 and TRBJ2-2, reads DTGVSQNPRHKITKRGQNVTFRCDPISEHNRLYWYRQTLGQGPEFLTYFQNEAQLEKSRLLSDRFSAERPKGSFSTLEIQRTEQGDSAMYLCASSLVPGTGNTGELFFGEGSRLTVL.

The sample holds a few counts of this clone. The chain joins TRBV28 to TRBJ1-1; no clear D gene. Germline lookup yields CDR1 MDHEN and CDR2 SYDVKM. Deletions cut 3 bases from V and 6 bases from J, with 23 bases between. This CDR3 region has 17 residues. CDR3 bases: TGTGCCAGCAGTTTCATATCTTCGACACCGCAAAATTCTGAAGCTTTCTTT. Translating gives CASSFISSTPQNSEAFF.

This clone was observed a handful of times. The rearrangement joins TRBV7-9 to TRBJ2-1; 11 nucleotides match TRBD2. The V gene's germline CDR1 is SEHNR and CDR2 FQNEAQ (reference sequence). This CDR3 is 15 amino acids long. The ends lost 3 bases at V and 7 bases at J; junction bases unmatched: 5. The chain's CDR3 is CASSFTSGSGNEQFF. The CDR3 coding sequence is TGTGCCAGCAGCTTTACTAGCGGGAGTGGTAATGAGCAGTTCTTC. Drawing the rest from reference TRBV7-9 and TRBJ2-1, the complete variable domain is DTGVSQNPRHKITKRGQNVTFRCDPISEHNRLYWYRQTLGQGPEFLTYFQNEAQLEKSRLLSDRFSAERPKGSFSTLEIQRTEQGDSAMYLCASSFTSGSGNEQFFGPGTRLTVL.

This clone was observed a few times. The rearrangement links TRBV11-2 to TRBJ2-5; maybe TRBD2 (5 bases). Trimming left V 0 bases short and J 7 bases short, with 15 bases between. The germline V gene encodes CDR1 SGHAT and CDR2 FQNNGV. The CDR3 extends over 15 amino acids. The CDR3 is CASSLDPGPRGTQYF. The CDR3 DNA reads TGTGCCAGCAGCTTAGACCCAGGCCCACGGGGGACCCAGTACTTC.

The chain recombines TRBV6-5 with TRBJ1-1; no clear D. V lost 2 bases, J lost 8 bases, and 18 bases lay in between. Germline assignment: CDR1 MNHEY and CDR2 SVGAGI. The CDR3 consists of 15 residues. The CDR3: CASSYPSGGNKEAFF. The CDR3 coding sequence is TGTGCCAGCAGTTACCCTTCAGGTGGAAATAAGGAAGCTTTCTTT.

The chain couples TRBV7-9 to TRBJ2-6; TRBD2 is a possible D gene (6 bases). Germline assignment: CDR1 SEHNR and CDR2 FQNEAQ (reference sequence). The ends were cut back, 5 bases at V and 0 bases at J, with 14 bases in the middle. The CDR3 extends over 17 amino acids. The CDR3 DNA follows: TGTGCCAGCAGCGCCGGGACTTTAAACTCTGGGGCCAACGTCCTGACTTTC. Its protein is CASSAGTLNSGANVLTF.

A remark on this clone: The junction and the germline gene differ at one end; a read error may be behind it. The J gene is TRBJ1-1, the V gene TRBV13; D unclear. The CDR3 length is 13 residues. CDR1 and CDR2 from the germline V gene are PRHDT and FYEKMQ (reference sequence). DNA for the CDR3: TGTGCCAGCACCTTAATTGGAGACTTGAAGCTTTTCTTT. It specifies CASTLIGDLKLFF.

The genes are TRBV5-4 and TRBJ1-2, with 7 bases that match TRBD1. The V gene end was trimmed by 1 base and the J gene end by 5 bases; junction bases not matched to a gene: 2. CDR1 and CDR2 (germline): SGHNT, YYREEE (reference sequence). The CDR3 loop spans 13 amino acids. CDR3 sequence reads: CASSLRDSYGYTF. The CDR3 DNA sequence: TGTGCCAGCAGCTTGAGGGACAGTTATGGCTACACCTTC.

The CDR3 loop is CASTWGGGSTDTQYF. CDR3 nucleotides: TGCGCCAGCACATGGGGGGGCGGGAGCACAGATACGCAGTATTTT. V and J are TRBV4-1 and TRBJ2-3, with a weak D call TRBD2 (7 bases). Germline V CDR1 and CDR2: MGHRA, YSYEKL. Trimming pared 7 bases from V and 0 bases from J, leaving 14 bases between. The CDR3 spans 15 residues.

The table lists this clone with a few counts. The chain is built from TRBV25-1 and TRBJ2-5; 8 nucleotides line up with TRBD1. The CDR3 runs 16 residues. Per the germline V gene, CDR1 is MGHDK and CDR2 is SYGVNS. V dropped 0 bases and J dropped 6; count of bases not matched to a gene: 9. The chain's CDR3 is CASSEYTRTGSKTQYF. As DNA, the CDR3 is TGTGCCAGCAGTGAATATACGCGGACAGGGTCGAAGACCCAGTACTTC.